This T cell receptor beta chain is from a study of cytomegalovirus exposure and HLA in healthy donors. Regarding the study as a whole: Most CMV-associated TCR beta chains appeared HLA-restricted in a later analysis.

This clone was picked up a small number of times. Its matching antigen is unknown. V was shortened by 3 bases and J by 2 bases, with 11 bases between the two germline ends. The length of the CDR3 is 15 residues. Germline values: CDR1 ENHRY, CDR2 SYGVKD. The study ran its PCR with 60 Vbeta and 13 Jbeta primers. Produced via immunoSEQ multiplex PCR; TCRdb's table is partial and in-frame only. The sample includes roughly 160,000 clones, around 80% of them seen just once. This sequence originates from a male donor in good health and CMV-seronegative. What was sequenced was PBMCs. The J gene is TRBJ1-5, the V gene TRBV10-3, with D perhaps TRBD1 (6 bases). This chain's CDR3 is CAISEVRGGNQPQHF. The CDR3 DNA reads TGTGCCATCAGTGAAGTCAGGGGAGGCAATCAGCCCCAGCATTTT.